Listed here are 27 T cell receptor beta chains from one sample, sequenced in a study of T cell repertoires in cytomegalovirus infection. TCRdb reprocessed the reads with MiXCR, giving one entry per CDR3 protein. The sample includes some 180,000 distinct CDR3 sequences, roughly a sixth of them seen just once. Source material: CD8+ T cells from PBMCs. The receptors come from a human donor in good health (CMV status not recorded). Some clones in this sample may be carry-over from other donors' samples.

The V and J genes are TRBV7-2 and TRBJ1-1; D gene uncertain. The CDR3 length is 14 residues. Trimming pared 2 bases from V and 3 bases from J, leaving 10 bases between. The V gene's germline CDR1 is SGHTA and CDR2 FQGNSA. The CDR3 reads CASSLSGLYTEAFF. DNA for the CDR3: TGTGCCAGCAGCTTAAGCGGCTTATACACTGAAGCTTTCTTT.

The chain employs TRBV6-5 and TRBJ2-7; 11 bases line up with TRBD2. Trimming cost V 8 bases and J 5 bases; bases outside gene matches: 8. Germline V gene data show CDR1 as MNHEY and CDR2 as SVGAGI. The CDR3 extends over 14 amino acids. The CDR3 nucleotides are TGTGCCAGCTCACCGCTAGCGGGGGGCAACGAGCAGTACTTC. The encoded protein is CASSPLAGGNEQYF.

The CDR3 region has the DNA TGTGCCAGCAGCACAGGCCAGGGGATCGACGCTGGCTACACCTTC. Amino acid sequence: CASSTGQGIDAGYTF. The chain recombines TRBV7-6 with TRBJ1-2, with D perhaps TRBD1 (6 bases). CDR1 and CDR2 (germline): SGHVS, FNYEAQ. V was clipped by 5 bases and J by 7 bases, with 20 bases between them. This CDR3 region has 15 residues.

This clonotype was found a few times. V and J are TRBV27 and TRBJ2-2; D is unclear. The germline V gene encodes CDR1 MNHEY and CDR2 SMNVEV (reference sequence). The CDR3 is made up of 13 amino acids. V was clipped by 2 bases and J by 4 bases, with 5 bases between them. This CDR3 is CASSLVVTGELFF. The CDR3 bases are TGTGCCAGCAGTTTAGTTGTCACCGGGGAGCTGTTTTTT.

V usage is TRBV9 and J usage is TRBJ2-3, with D perhaps TRBD1 (5 bases). The germline V gene has CDR1 SGDLS and CDR2 YYNGEE. The CDR3 length is 14 residues. Trimming shortened V by 0 bases and J by 4 bases, and 9 bases separated the two germline ends. The CDR3 sequence: CASSVDWGADTQYF. CDR3 bases: TGTGCCAGCAGCGTAGACTGGGGCGCAGATACGCAGTATTTT.

In its sample, this clonotype was seen a few times. V usage is TRBV10-3 and J usage is TRBJ1-5, with D uncertain. CDR1 is ENHRY, CDR2 SYGVKD, per germline. V was shortened by 2 bases and J by 3 bases, with 8 bases between the two germline ends. The CDR3 contains 14 residues. CDR3 loop: CAISEGRNNQPQHF. The CDR3 region has the DNA TGTGCCATCAGTGAGGGCCGAAACAATCAGCCCCAGCATTTT.

This clonotype was seen a few times. The chain is built from TRBV7-6 and TRBJ2-7; D gene ambiguous. Germline values: CDR1 SGHVS, CDR2 FNYEAQ. The CDR3 is 13 amino acids. The V end was cut by 1 base, the J end by 2 bases, with 6 bases between. CDR3 region: CASSLEPTYEQYF. CDR3 in DNA: TGTGCCAGCAGCTTAGAGCCCACCTACGAGCAGTACTTC.

The rearrangement links TRBV7-9 to TRBJ2-7, with D possibly being TRBD1 or TRBD2 (5 bases each). Looked up from germline, CDR1 is SEHNR and CDR2 is FQNEAQ (reference sequence). This CDR3 comprises 14 residues. V shed 5 bases and J shed 2 bases, with 13 bases lying between them. The CDR3 sequence is CASSLAGTPYEQYF. The CDR3 DNA sequence: TGTGCCAGCAGCCTTGCCGGGACCCCCTACGAGCAGTACTTC.

This clonotype was seen only a few times. The V gene is TRBV7-9, the J gene TRBJ2-6, with 9 bases fitting TRBD1. Unmatched junction bases numbered 12, after V lost 5 bases and J lost 4 bases. Germline V gene lookup returns CDR1 SEHNR and CDR2 FQNEAQ (reference sequence). This CDR3 is 18 amino acids long. In DNA form, the CDR3 reads TGTGCCAGCAGCCCTAGTCCCGGGACAGGGTTCGGGGCCAACGTCCTGACTTTC. Encoded protein: CASSPSPGTGFGANVLTF.

This rearrangement joins TRBV9 to TRBJ2-3; 16 bases are a match to TRBD2. Germline V CDR1 and CDR2: SGDLS, YYNGEE. The junction had 15 bases not matched to a gene; V was cut back by 4 bases and J by 1 base. The CDR3 contains 21 residues. CDR3 residues: CASSSRDHGTSGGAGTDTQYF. Here the CDR3 DNA reads TGTGCCAGCAGCTCCCGGGACCACGGGACTAGCGGGGGGGCCGGCACAGATACGCAGTATTTT.

This clonotype was observed at least ten times. The V and J genes are TRBV4-1 and TRBJ2-7; 10 bases match TRBD1. This CDR3 has 14 residues. V trimming: 4 bases; J trimming: 4 bases; junction bases outside the gene matches: 4. Germline V gene data show CDR1 as MGHRA and CDR2 as YSYEKL. The CDR3 here is CASSLRDRGYEQYF. The DNA of the CDR3 is TGCGCCAGCAGCCTCCGGGACAGGGGTTACGAGCAGTACTTC.

This clonotype was observed at least ten times. This chain connects TRBV7-6 to TRBJ2-7; 7 bases map to TRBD1. This CDR3 has 13 amino acids. Losses at the gene ends were 3 bases for V and 2 bases for J; bases not matched to a gene: 1. Germline lookup yields CDR1 SGHVS and CDR2 FNYEAQ. The CDR3 DNA follows: TGTGCCAGCAGCTTGGACAGGACCTACGAGCAGTACTTC. Its protein product is CASSLDRTYEQYF. Together with reference TRBV7-6 and TRBJ2-7, the CDR3 gives the full variable domain: GAGVSQSPRYKVTKRGQDVALRCDPISGHVSLYWYRQALGQGPEFLTYFNYEAQQDKSGLPNDRFSAERPEGSISTLTIQRTEQRDSAMYRCASSLDRTYEQYFGPGTRLTVT.

This clonotype was found a few times. The chain combines TRBV6-2 or TRBV6-3 with TRBJ1-4, with D hard to call. Trimming took off 5 bases at V and 0 bases at J, with 10 bases between the two ends. CDR1 and CDR2 (germline): MNHEY, SVGEGT. This CDR3 region has 15 residues. CDR3 residues: CASSTEETTNEKLFF. The CDR3 DNA sequence: TGTGCCAGCAGTACTGAGGAAACAACTAATGAAAAACTGTTTTTT.

This clonotype was seen only a few times. The rearrangement uses TRBV7-6 and TRBJ2-3, with 10 bases fitting TRBD2. V lost 4 bases, J lost 3 bases, and 7 bases stayed unmatched. The CDR3 has 16 residues. Germline V gene data show CDR1 as SGHVS and CDR2 as FNYEAQ. The CDR3 is CASSSVLAGITDTQYF. The CDR3 DNA follows: TGTGCCAGCAGCTCGGTACTAGCGGGGATAACAGATACGCAGTATTTT.

The genes are TRBV29-1 and TRBJ2-3; D ambiguous. The CDR3 totals 8 residues. Germline CDR1 reads SQVTM; CDR2 reads ANQGSEA. Here the CDR3 reads CGSDTQYF. CDR3 bases: TGCGGATCGGACACGCAGTATTTT.

The V call is TRBV28, the J call TRBJ1-1; weak D call: TRBD1 (5 bases). Germline V lookup: CDR1 MDHEN, CDR2 SYDVKM. CDR3 length: 16 residues. V was pared by 4 bases and J by 0 bases, with 15 bases between. The CDR3 region has the DNA TGTGCCAGCAGTTATAACAGGCAAAAAATGAACACTGAAGCTTTCTTT. It codes for CASSYNRQKMNTEAFF.

This clonotype was seen a few times. The J gene is TRBJ1-1, the V gene TRBV7-9; possible D gene TRBD1, 6 bases. The CDR3 has 13 amino acids. V lost 7 bases and J lost 3, with 12 bases in between. Germline V gene data show CDR1 as SEHNR and CDR2 as FQNEAQ (reference sequence). The CDR3 loop reads CASKNAGDTEAFF. CDR3 nucleotide sequence: TGTGCCAGCAAGAACGCAGGGGACACTGAAGCTTTCTTT.

The table lists this clonotype with a few counts. The chain joins TRBV7-9 to TRBJ1-5; perhaps TRBD1 as D (6 bases). The CDR3 runs to 14 residues. V lost 6 bases and J 5 bases, leaving 14 bases between the germline ends. Germline V gene data show CDR1 as SEHNR and CDR2 as FQNEAQ (reference sequence). The CDR3 loop reads CASSLDSGYQPQHF. As DNA, the CDR3 is TGTGCCAGCAGTCTGGACAGTGGTTATCAGCCCCAGCATTTT.

In this sample, this clonotype turned up a few times. This chain uses TRBV25-1 with TRBJ1-4; 8 nucleotides line up with TRBD1. The germline gives CDR1 MGHDK, CDR2 SYGVNS. This CDR3 has 16 residues. The J segment lost 7 bases and the V segment lost 4 bases, leaving 11 bases of the junction unmatched. The CDR3 loop reads CASSAYGQGPIEKLFF. The CDR3 DNA follows: TGTGCCAGCAGTGCTTATGGACAGGGCCCGATTGAAAAACTGTTTTTT.

In DNA form, the CDR3 reads TGTGCCAGCATAGATCGGAGCAATTCACCCCTCCACTTT. This translates into CASIDRSNSPLHF. The V and J genes are TRBV2 and TRBJ1-6; the D is unclear. The CDR3 has 13 residues. V dropped 7 bases and J dropped 7 bases, with 11 bases sitting between them. Germline assignment: CDR1 SNHLY and CDR2 FYNNEI.

This clonotype came up a few times. This chain joins TRBV6-6 and TRBJ1-1; D remains unclear. The V end lost 1 base, the J end lost 1 base, and 7 bases lay between the germline ends. Germline V gene lookup returns CDR1 MNHNY and CDR2 SVGAGI (reference sequence). This CDR3 region has 14 residues. In DNA, the CDR3 is TGTGCCAGCAGTTACTGGCCGGAGAACACTGAAGCTTTCTTT. Residues: CASSYWPENTEAFF.

The table lists this clonotype with many counts. This chain joins TRBV28 and TRBJ1-5, with TRBD1 as a possible D gene (6 bases). The CDR3 consists of 15 residues. V was shortened by 3 bases and J by 3 bases, with 12 bases between the two germline ends. CDR1 MDHEN and CDR2 SYDVKM come from the germline V gene. The CDR3 is CASSFEDSLNQPQHF. The CDR3 nucleotides are TGTGCCAGCAGTTTCGAGGACAGTCTCAATCAGCCCCAGCATTTT. The entire variable domain, with the rest obtained from reference TRBV28 and TRBJ1-5, is as follows: DVKVTQSSRYLVKRTGEKVFLECVQDMDHENMFWYRQDPGLGLRLIYFSYDVKMKEKGDIPEGYSVSREKKERFSLILESASTNQTSMYLCASSFEDSLNQPQHFGDGTRLSIL.

This clonotype has just a few counts. This CDR3 reads CASSQKPVAPNTEAFF. Written as DNA, the CDR3 is TGCGCCAGCAGCCAAAAACCGGTGGCACCGAACACTGAAGCTTTCTTT. The V and J genes are TRBV4-1 and TRBJ1-1; D not resolved. The CDR3 length is 16 residues. Germline V CDR1 and CDR2: MGHRA, YSYEKL. Trimming shortened V by 2 bases and J by 1 base, and 14 bases separated the two germline ends.

The chain uses TRBV4-1 and TRBJ2-7; D might be TRBD1 (5 bases). This CDR3 region has 14 residues. V lost 5 bases to trimming and J lost 0 bases, with 11 bases between them. Looked up from germline, CDR1 is MGHRA and CDR2 is YSYEKL. The CDR3 region has the DNA TGCGCCAGCAGCTCTGACAGTGGCTCCTACGAGCAGTACTTC. Its translation: CASSSDSGSYEQYF.

V usage is TRBV7-6 and J usage is TRBJ2-2, with D perhaps matching TRBD1 (6 bases). The CDR3 extends over 15 amino acids. The germline gives CDR1 SGHVS, CDR2 FNYEAQ. The V end was cut by 5 bases, the J end by 5 bases, with 15 bases between. CDR3: CASSPHRDTTGELFF. The CDR3 DNA reads as TGTGCCAGCAGCCCCCACAGGGACACTACCGGGGAGCTGTTTTTT.

J is TRBJ1-2 and V is TRBV7-2, with D hard to call. V lost 7 bases, J lost 4 bases, and 16 bases lay in between. This CDR3 is built from 14 residues. Looked up from germline, CDR1 is SGHTA and CDR2 is FQGNSA. The DNA of the CDR3 is TGTGCCAGCACCCGAAGCGGGGTCAGCTATGGCTACACCTTC. It encodes CASTRSGVSYGYTF.

This clonotype occurred a few times. The chain has TRBV7-9 and TRBJ2-1, with D unresolved. This CDR3 comprises 12 residues. Between the trimmed V and J ends, which lost 5 bases and 12 bases, there was a span of 14 bases. Germline-derived CDR1 and CDR2 are SEHNR and FQNEAQ (reference sequence). In DNA form, the CDR3 reads TGTGCCAGCAGCCCAGCAGGTGAATGGCAGTTCTTC. Translating it yields CASSPAGEWQFF.